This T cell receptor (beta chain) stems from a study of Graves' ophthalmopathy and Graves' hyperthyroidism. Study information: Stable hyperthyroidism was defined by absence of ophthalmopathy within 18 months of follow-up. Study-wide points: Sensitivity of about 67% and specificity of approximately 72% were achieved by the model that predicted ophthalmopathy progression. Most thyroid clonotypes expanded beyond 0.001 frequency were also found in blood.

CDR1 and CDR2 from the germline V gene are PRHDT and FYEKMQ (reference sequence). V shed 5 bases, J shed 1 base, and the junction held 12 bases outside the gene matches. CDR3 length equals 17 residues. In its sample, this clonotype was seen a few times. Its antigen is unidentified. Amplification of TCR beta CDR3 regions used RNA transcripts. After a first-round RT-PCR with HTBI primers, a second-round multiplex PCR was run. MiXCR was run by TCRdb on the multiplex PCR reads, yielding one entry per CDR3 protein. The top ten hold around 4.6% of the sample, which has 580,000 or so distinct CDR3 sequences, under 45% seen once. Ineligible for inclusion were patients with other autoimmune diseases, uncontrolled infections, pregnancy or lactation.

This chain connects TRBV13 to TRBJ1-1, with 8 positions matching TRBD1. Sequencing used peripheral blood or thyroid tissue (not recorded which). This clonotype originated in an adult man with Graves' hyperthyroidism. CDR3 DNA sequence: TGTGCCAGCAGCCCAAGGACAGGGTGGGACTGGAACACTGAAGCTTTCTTT. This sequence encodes CASSPRTGWDWNTEAFF.